Following are 20 T cell receptor beta chains from one sample sequenced in a study of T cells after yellow fever vaccination. In TCRdb, the 5' RACE reads were re-called with MiXCR into one record per CDR3 protein. The top ten clones hold less than 2.5% of a sample with tens of thousands of distinct CDR3 sequences, 5% to 6.5% of them seen once. The sample consisted of CD4+ T cells sorted from PBMCs, taken more than 13 days after the first yellow fever vaccination. Source of these receptors: a man aged 18 to 30 who received the YFV17D yellow fever vaccine.

This clonotype was counted between two and nine times. V usage is TRBV20-1 and J usage is TRBJ2-1; 9 nucleotides match TRBD1. This CDR3 is 17 amino acids long. Unmatched junction bases numbered 10, after V lost 2 bases and J lost 2 bases. CDR1 and CDR2 (germline): DFQATT, SNEGSKA (reference sequence). The CDR3 DNA reads TGCAGTGCTAGATCACCGGGACAGGGAACAGCCTACAATGAGCAGTTCTTC. Its protein product is CSARSPGQGTAYNEQFF.

This clonotype has only a few counts. The genes are TRBV5-6 and TRBJ1-3; D not certain. The V gene lost 0 bases and the J gene lost 0 bases, with 10 bases spanning the gap. The CDR3 extends over 16 amino acids. The germline V gene has CDR1 SGHDT and CDR2 YYEEEE. CDR3 region: CASSLEGSLSGNTIYF. CDR3 nucleotides: TGTGCCAGCAGCTTGGAAGGAAGCCTCTCTGGAAACACCATATATTTT.

This clonotype was counted many times. The CDR3 loop is CASSQDRVLYNEQFF. CDR3 sequence (DNA): TGTGCCAGTAGTCAGGACAGGGTCCTTTACAATGAGCAGTTCTTC. The chain is built from TRBV19 and TRBJ2-1; TRBD1 aligns across 8 bases. The CDR3 totals 15 residues. Germline values: CDR1 LNHDA, CDR2 SQIVND (reference sequence). The trim removed 5 bases at V and 4 bases at J, leaving 7 bases unmatched. Full variable domain (rest looked up from reference TRBV19 and TRBJ2-1): DGGITQSPKYLFRKEGQNVTLSCEQNLNHDAMYWYRQDPGQGLRLIYYSQIVNDFQKGDIAEGYSVSREKKESFPLTVTSAQKNPTAFYLCASSQDRVLYNEQFFGPGTRLTVL.

Many counts were recorded for this clonotype. This chain joins TRBV20-1 and TRBJ1-5; D is unclear. The CDR3 extends over 13 amino acids. Germline V gene sequence: CDR1 DFQATT, CDR2 SNEGSKA (reference sequence). The V end lost 1 base, the J end lost 3 bases, and 7 bases lay between the germline ends. The CDR3 region has the DNA TGCAGTGCTAGAGTGTCATTCAATCAGCCCCAGCATTTT. Protein product: CSARVSFNQPQHF.

This clonotype was seen many times. This chain joins TRBV5-6 and TRBJ1-2; possibly TRBD1 for D (5 bases). CDR3 size: 14 residues. Trimming removed 2 bases from V and 0 bases from J, with 8 bases in between. Germline CDR1 is SGHDT and CDR2 is YYEEEE. CDR3 sequence (DNA): TGTGCCAGCAGCTTAGAGGGACCTAACTATGGCTACACCTTC. Encoded protein: CASSLEGPNYGYTF.

This clonotype was seen only a few times. The rearrangement uses TRBV7-8 and TRBJ2-5, with D possibly matching TRBD2 (6 bases). Germline V gene lookup returns CDR1 SGHVS and CDR2 FQNEAQ. There are 17 residues in the CDR3. V lost 0 bases to trimming and J lost 2 bases, with 16 bases between them. The CDR3 protein is CASSLARLSGGQETQYF. The DNA for the CDR3 is TGTGCCAGCAGCTTAGCGCGGCTCAGTGGGGGGCAAGAGACCCAGTACTTC.

About this clonotype: A much more abundant neighbour one base away suggests this may be a read error. The chain joins TRBV10-3 to TRBJ2-4; 10 nucleotides agree with TRBD1. Trimming cost V 5 bases and J 6 bases; bases outside gene matches: 10. Looked up from germline, CDR1 is ENHRY and CDR2 is SYGVKD. This CDR3 region has 16 residues. The CDR3 DNA reads as TGTGCCATCAGTCTCGGGACAGGGGATCTGAGAAACATTCAGTACTTC. It is translated as CAISLGTGDLRNIQYF.

This clonotype was recorded at least ten times. The chain couples TRBV10-2 to TRBJ1-5; D is ambiguous. The germline V gene encodes CDR1 WSHSY and CDR2 SAAADI. CDR3 length: 14 amino acids. Between the trimmed V and J ends, which lost 4 bases and 3 bases, there was a span of 10 bases. The CDR3 protein is CASSAEVLNQPQHF. CDR3 coding DNA: TGCGCCAGCAGTGCCGAGGTCCTCAATCAGCCCCAGCATTTT.

As for this clonotype: One base away lies a much larger clone, so this may be a sequencing read error. V and J are TRBV12-3 or TRBV12-4 and TRBJ2-3; no reliable D call. This CDR3 region has 15 residues. The CDR3 protein is CASRPVGGGTETQYF. DNA of the CDR3: TGTGCCAGCCGCCCGGTAGGCGGTGGCACAGAGACGCAGTATTTT.

The table lists this clonotype with many counts. The chain joins TRBV19 to TRBJ2-1; perhaps TRBD2 as D (5 bases). With 0 bases removed from V and 3 bases from J, the gap between germline ends came to 9 bases. CDR3 length equals 15 residues. The V gene's germline CDR1 is LNHDA and CDR2 SQIVND (reference sequence). CDR3 region: CASSIDDYGYNEQFF. As DNA, the CDR3 is TGTGCCAGTAGTATAGATGACTACGGCTACAATGAGCAGTTCTTC.

This clonotype came up many times. V gene TRBV7-9 combines with J gene TRBJ2-1, with a weak D call TRBD2 (5 bases). The length of the CDR3 is 15 residues. Between the trimmed V and J ends, which lost 3 bases and 1 base, there was a span of 10 bases. Germline CDR1 reads SEHNR; CDR2 reads FQNEAQ (reference sequence). The CDR3 sequence: CASSFRGSSYNEQFF. The CDR3 DNA is TGTGCCAGCAGCTTCCGGGGATCATCCTACAATGAGCAGTTCTTC. Together with reference TRBV7-9 and TRBJ2-1, the CDR3 gives the full variable domain: DTGVSQNPRHKITKRGQNVTFRCDPISEHNRLYWYRQTLGQGPEFLTYFQNEAQLEKSRLLSDRFSAERPKGSFSTLEIQRTEQGDSAMYLCASSFRGSSYNEQFFGPGTRLTVL.

This clonotype came up many times. The chain has TRBV11-2 and TRBJ2-3; 10 positions match TRBD1. Trimming took 8 bases from V and 6 from J; bases not matched to a gene: 11. This CDR3 spans 15 amino acids. The germline gives CDR1 SGHAT, CDR2 FQNNGV. The CDR3 bases are TGTGCCAGCGCATCCGGGACAGGGGTTTCCGATACGCAGTATTTT. The encoded protein is CASASGTGVSDTQYF.

This clonotype was counted many times. The rearrangement links TRBV5-1 to TRBJ1-2, with 8 bases aligning to TRBD1. V shed 3 bases and J 7 bases; nucleotides not matched to a gene: 11. In germline, CDR1 is SGHRS, CDR2 YFSETQ. The CDR3 has 15 residues. The CDR3 DNA sequence: TGCGCCAGCAGCTCGGGGACAGGCCAGGTGGCTGGCTACACCTTC. It is translated as CASSSGTGQVAGYTF.

Ten or more counts support this clonotype. The chain carries TRBV18 and TRBJ1-1; D unresolved. CDR1 and CDR2 from the germline V gene are KGHSH and LQKENI. V was cut by 2 bases and J by 1 base, with 8 bases left in between. The CDR3 consists of 14 residues. CDR3 nucleotide sequence: TGTGCCAGCTCACCAACGGCGACGAACACTGAAGCTTTCTTT. Translated, it gives CASSPTATNTEAFF.

This clonotype has ten or more counts. V is TRBV7-2 and J is TRBJ2-5; D not resolved. The germline V and J ends were trimmed by 5 bases and 6 bases, with 7 bases remaining between them. In germline, CDR1 is SGHTA, CDR2 FQGNSA. This CDR3 has 11 amino acids. CDR3 sequence (DNA): TGTGCCAGCAGCCAGCGACAGACCCAGTACTTC. Its protein is CASSQRQTQYF.

This clonotype was seen many times. The rearrangement uses TRBV6-5 and TRBJ1-3; D is unresolved. CDR3 length equals 18 residues. CDR1 and CDR2 from the germline V gene are MNHEY and SVGAGI. Between the trimmed V and J ends, which lost 0 bases and 0 bases, there was a span of 15 bases. CDR3 sequence (DNA): TGTGCCAGCAGTTACTCCGGGCCAGAGGACCTCTCTGGAAACACCATATATTTT. The encoded protein is CASSYSGPEDLSGNTIYF.

With regard to this clonotype: A much more abundant neighbour one base away suggests this may be a read error. CDR3 protein: CASRIQGAPTGELIF. DNA of the CDR3: TGTGCCAGCCGGATACAGGGGGCGCCCACCGGGGAGCTGATTTTT. The J gene is TRBJ2-2, the V gene TRBV7-2; 9 bases align to TRBD1. This CDR3 comprises 15 residues. Germline lookup yields CDR1 SGHTA and CDR2 FQGNSA.

This clonotype came up many times. V usage is TRBV10-2 and J usage is TRBJ1-1, with a weak D call TRBD1 (5 bases). The CDR3 length is 13 residues. CDR1 and CDR2 (germline): WSHSY, SAAADI. Trimming pared 6 bases from V and 1 base from J, leaving 9 bases between. The CDR3 DNA is TGCGCCAGCAGGATTACAGGGAACACTGAAGCTTTCTTT. Protein sequence: CASRITGNTEAFF.

This clonotype was found many times. The rearrangement joins TRBV3-1 to TRBJ2-1, with D hard to call. CDR3 length equals 11 residues. CDR1 is LGHDT and CDR2 is YNNKEL in the germline V gene (reference sequence). Trimming left V 5 bases short and J 10 bases short, with 9 bases between. CDR3 residues: CASSGSAEQFF. The CDR3 bases are TGTGCCAGCAGCGGTAGTGCAGAGCAGTTCTTC.

In its sample, this clonotype was seen many times. This sequence joins TRBV5-1 and TRBJ2-1, with D perhaps being TRBD1 or TRBD2 (6 bases each). This CDR3 spans 13 amino acids. Germline-derived CDR1 and CDR2 are SGHRS and YFSETQ. The V end lost 3 bases, the J end lost 5 bases, and 9 bases lay between the germline ends. In DNA, the CDR3 is TGCGCCAGCAGCTCTAGGGGGGACAATGAGCAGTTCTTC. Residues: CASSSRGDNEQFF.